The T cell receptor (beta chain) under discussion was sequenced for a study of T-cell reconstitution after alpha-beta-depleted transplantation in children. Points from the study as a whole: TCRbeta diversity was high at day 60 in some patients (a result of surviving recipient T cells and thymic progenitors). By one year post-transplant, T-cell counts and diversity largely arose from T cells that were newly produced. Approximately two months post-transplant, alpha-beta T cells reportedly originated from several hundred expanded graft clones.

Unique molecular identifiers were used to barcode this TCRbeta library. TCRdb passed the PCR reads through MiXCR, listing each CDR3 protein once. The table lists roughly 150,000 distinct CDR3 sequences, roughly 11% of them singletons, with roughly an eighth in the top ten. Many counts were recorded for this clonotype. The target antigen is unknown. This CDR3 is 16 amino acids long. V was pared by 2 bases and J by 7 bases, with 16 bases between. The germline CDR1 and CDR2 sequences are SGHRS and YFSETQ. This receptor was identified in a boy younger than 10 with acute myeloid leukemia, due to receive a stem cell transplant. The chain has TRBV5-1 and TRBJ1-6; D may be TRBD1 (5 bases). Source: PBMCs, taken before TCRalphabeta/CD19-depleted stem cell transplant. This CDR3 reads CASSFMPGTANSPLHF. The DNA of the CDR3 is TGCGCCAGCAGCTTCATGCCCGGGACGGCGAATTCACCCCTCCACTTT.